The clone carrying this T cell receptor (beta chain) has more than one count but fewer than ten. The source of the sample is a study of blood T cell repertoires in COVID-19. Across the whole study: COVID-19 samples collected from the United States, Italy and Spain covered acute and convalescent phases. T cells, B-cell-depleted T cells, or PBMCs supplied cDNA or gDNA.

Measured with immunoSEQ multiplex PCR; TCRdb has only the in-frame clones, and not every one. The profile shows about 160,000 clones, roughly 93% of them singletons. Germline trimming cut 11 bases from V and 5 bases from J; bases unmatched to any gene: 8. Germline V gene data show CDR1 as MDHEN and CDR2 as SYDVKM. CDR3 length: 12 residues. The receptor comes from a woman in her forties or fifties with acute or convalescent COVID-19. The chain carries TRBV28 and TRBJ2-5, with TRBD1 matching over 7 bases. The sequenced sample was peripheral blood. The CDR3 here is CASNRGLETQYF. CDR3 bases: TGTGCCTCAAACAGGGGCTTGGAGACCCAGTACTTC.